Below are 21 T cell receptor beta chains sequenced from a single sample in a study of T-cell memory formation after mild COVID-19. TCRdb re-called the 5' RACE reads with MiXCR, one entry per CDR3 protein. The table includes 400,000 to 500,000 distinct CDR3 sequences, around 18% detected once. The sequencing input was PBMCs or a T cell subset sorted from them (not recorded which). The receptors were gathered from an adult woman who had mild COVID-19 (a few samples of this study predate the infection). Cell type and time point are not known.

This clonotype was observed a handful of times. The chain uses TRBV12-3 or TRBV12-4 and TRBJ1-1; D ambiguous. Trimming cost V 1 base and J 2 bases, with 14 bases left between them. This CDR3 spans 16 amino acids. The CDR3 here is CASSLGAEGRNTEAFF. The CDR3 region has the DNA TGTGCCAGCAGTTTAGGAGCGGAGGGAAGAAACACTGAAGCTTTCTTT.

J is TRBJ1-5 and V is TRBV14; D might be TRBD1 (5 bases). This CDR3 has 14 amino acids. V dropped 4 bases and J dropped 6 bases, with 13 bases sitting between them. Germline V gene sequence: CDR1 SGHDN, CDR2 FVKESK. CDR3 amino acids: CASSPSGRRQPQHF. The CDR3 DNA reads TGTGCCAGCAGCCCCTCAGGGCGTCGTCAGCCCCAGCATTTT.

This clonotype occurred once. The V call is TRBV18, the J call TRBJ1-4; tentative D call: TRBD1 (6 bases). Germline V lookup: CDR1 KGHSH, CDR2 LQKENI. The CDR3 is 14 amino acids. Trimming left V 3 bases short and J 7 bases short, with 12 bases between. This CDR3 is CASSPRAGAEKLFF. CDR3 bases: TGTGCCAGCTCACCGAGGGCAGGGGCTGAAAAACTGTTTTTT.

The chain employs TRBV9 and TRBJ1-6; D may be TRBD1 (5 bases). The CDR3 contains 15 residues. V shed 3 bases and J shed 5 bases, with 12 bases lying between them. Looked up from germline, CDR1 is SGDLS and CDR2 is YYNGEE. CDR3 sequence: CASSGTGDHNSPLHF. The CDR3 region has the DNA TGTGCCAGCAGCGGCACAGGAGATCATAATTCACCCCTCCACTTT.

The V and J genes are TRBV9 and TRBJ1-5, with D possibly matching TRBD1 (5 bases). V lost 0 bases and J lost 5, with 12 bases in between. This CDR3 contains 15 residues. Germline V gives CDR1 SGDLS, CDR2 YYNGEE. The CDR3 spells CASSVAEPGDQPQHF. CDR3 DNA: TGTGCCAGCAGCGTAGCCGAACCGGGGGATCAGCCCCAGCATTTT.

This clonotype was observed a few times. The CDR3, as DNA: TGCGCCAGCAGCCAGGGTTCGGGGCCTTACAATGAGCAGTTCTTC. Its translation is CASSQGSGPYNEQFF. The V and J genes are TRBV4-1 and TRBJ2-1; D may match TRBD1 or TRBD2 (5 bases each). The ends were cut back, 3 bases at V and 4 bases at J, with 13 bases in the middle. Per the germline V gene, CDR1 is MGHRA and CDR2 is YSYEKL. This CDR3 contains 15 residues.

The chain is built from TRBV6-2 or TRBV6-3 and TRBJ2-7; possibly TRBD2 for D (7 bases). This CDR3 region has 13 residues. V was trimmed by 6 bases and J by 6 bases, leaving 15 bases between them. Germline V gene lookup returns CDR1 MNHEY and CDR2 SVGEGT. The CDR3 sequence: CASRRGGTGEQYF. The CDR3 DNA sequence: TGTGCCAGCAGGAGGGGGGGAACCGGCGAGCAGTACTTC.

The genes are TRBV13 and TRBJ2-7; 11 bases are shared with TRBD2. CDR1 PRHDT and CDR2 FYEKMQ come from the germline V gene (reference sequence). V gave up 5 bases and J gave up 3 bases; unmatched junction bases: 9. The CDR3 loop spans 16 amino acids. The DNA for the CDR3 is TGTGCCAGCAGCCCCCGACCGGGACTAGCGGTCTACGAGCAGTACTTC. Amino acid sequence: CASSPRPGLAVYEQYF.

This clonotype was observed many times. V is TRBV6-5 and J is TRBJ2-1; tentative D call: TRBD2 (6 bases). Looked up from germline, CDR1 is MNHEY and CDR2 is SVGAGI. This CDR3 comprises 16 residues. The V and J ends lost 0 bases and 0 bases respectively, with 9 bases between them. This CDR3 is CASSYSLASSYNEQFF. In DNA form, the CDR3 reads TGTGCCAGCAGTTACTCTCTAGCGAGCTCCTACAATGAGCAGTTCTTC.

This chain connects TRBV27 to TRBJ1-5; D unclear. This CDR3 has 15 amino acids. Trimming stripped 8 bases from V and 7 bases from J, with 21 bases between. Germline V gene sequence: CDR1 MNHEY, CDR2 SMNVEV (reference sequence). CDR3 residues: CASSPSVRAKQPQHF. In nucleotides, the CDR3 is TGTGCCAGCTCCCCTAGCGTGCGGGCGAAGCAGCCCCAGCATTTT.

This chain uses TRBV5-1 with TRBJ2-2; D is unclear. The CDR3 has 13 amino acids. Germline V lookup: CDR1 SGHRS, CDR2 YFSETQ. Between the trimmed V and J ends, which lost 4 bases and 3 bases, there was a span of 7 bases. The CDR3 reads CASSMIDTGELFF. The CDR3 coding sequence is TGCGCCAGCAGCATGATAGACACCGGGGAGCTGTTTTTT.

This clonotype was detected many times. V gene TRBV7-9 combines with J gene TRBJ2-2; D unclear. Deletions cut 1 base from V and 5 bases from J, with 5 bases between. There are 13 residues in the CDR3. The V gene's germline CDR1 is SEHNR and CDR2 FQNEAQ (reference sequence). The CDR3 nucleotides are TGTGCCAGCAGCTTAGTCCGAACCGGGGAGCTGTTTTTT. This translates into CASSLVRTGELFF.

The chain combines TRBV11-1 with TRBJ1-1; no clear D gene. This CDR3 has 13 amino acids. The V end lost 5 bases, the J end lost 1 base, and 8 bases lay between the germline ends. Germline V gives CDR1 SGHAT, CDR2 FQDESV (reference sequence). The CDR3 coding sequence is TGTGCCAGCAGCGCCCTATCGAACACTGAAGCTTTCTTT. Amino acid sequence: CASSALSNTEAFF.

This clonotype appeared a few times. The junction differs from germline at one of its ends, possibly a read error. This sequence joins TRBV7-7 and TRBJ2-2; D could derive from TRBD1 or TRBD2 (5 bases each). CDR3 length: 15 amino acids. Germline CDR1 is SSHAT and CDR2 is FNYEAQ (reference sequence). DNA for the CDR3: TGTGCTAGCAGCAGCCTCTCGCTGGGGGCCGGGGAGCTGTTTTTT. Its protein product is CASSSLSLGAGELFF.

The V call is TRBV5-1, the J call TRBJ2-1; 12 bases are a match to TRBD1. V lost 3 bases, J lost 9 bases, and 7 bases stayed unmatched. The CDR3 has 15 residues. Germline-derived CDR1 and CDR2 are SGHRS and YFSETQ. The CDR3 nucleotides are TGCGCCAGCAGCTGGACCGGGACAGGGGGCAGTGAGCAGTTCTTC. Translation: CASSWTGTGGSEQFF.

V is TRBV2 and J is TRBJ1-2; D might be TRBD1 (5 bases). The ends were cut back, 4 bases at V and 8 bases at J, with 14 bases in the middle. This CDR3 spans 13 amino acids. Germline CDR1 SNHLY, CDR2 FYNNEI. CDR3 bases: TGTGCCAGCAGTGTAACGGGGCTCGAGGGCTACACCTTC. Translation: CASSVTGLEGYTF.

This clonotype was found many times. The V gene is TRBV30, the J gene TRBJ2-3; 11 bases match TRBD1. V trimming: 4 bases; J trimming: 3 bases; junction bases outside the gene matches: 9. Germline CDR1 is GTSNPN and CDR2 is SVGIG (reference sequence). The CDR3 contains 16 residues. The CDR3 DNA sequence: TGTGCCTGGATAAGGACAGGGGGCACGACTACAGATACGCAGTATTTT. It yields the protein CAWIRTGGTTTDTQYF.

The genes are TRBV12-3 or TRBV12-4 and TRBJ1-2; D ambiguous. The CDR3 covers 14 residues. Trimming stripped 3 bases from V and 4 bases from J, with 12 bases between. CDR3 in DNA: TGTGCCAGCAGTTTTTCGAGGGTTCCCTATGGCTACACCTTC. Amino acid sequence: CASSFSRVPYGYTF.

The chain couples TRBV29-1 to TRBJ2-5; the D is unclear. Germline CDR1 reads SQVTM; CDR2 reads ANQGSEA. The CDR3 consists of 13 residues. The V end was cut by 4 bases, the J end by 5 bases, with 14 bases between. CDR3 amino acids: CSVGRPPWETQYF. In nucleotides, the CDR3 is TGCAGCGTTGGGCGACCGCCTTGGGAGACCCAGTACTTC. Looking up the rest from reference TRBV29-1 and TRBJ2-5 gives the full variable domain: SAVISQKPSRDICQRGTSLTIQCQVDSQVTMMFWYRQQPGQSLTLIATANQGSEATYESGFVIDKFPISRPNLTFSTLTVSNMSPEDSSIYLCSVGRPPWETQYFGPGTRLLVL.

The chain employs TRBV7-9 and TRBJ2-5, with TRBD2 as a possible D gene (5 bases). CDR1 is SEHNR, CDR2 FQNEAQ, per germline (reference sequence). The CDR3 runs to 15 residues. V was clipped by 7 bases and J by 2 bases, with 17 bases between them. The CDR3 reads CASTFGLGSQETQYF. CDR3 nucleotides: TGTGCCAGCACCTTCGGTTTAGGGAGTCAAGAGACCCAGTACTTC.

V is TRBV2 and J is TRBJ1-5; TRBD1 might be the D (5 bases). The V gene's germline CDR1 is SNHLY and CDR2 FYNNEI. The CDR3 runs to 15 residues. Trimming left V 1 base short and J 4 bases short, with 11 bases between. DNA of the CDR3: TGTGCCAGCAGTGAAGACAGGCTTTCGAATCAGCCCCAGCATTTT. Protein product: CASSEDRLSNQPQHF. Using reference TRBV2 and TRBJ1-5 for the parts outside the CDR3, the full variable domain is EPEVTQTPSHQVTQMGQEVILRCVPISNHLYFYWYRQILGQKVEFLVSFYNNEISEKSEIFDDQFSVERPDGSNFTLKIRSTKLEDSAMYFCASSEDRLSNQPQHFGDGTRLSIL.